Presented here are 28 T cell receptor beta chains from one specimen sequenced in a study of T cell repertoires in cytomegalovirus infection. No antigen has been identified for these receptors. Using its own MiXCR run on the reads, TCRdb lists one record per CDR3 protein. The sample lists hundreds of thousands of distinct CDR3 sequences, under 40% occurring once. This specimen was cultured CD8+ T cells from PBMCs, taken from culture after CMV antigen stimulation. The origin of the receptors is a human donor in good health (CMV status not recorded). Some clones in this sample may be carry-over from other donors' samples.

This clonotype was picked up a small number of times. The chain is built from TRBV19 and TRBJ1-1; D not resolved. V gave up 3 bases and J gave up 0 bases, with 8 bases separating them. This CDR3 is built from 14 residues. Germline CDR1 reads LNHDA; CDR2 reads SQIVND (reference sequence). The CDR3 loop is CASSMGALNTEAFF. In DNA, the CDR3 is TGTGCCAGTAGTATGGGAGCTCTGAACACTGAAGCTTTCTTT.

The chain employs TRBV7-2 and TRBJ2-1, with 10 positions matching TRBD2. The CDR3 has 14 amino acids. V shed 3 bases, J shed 6 bases, and the junction held 2 bases outside the gene matches. Germline lookup yields CDR1 SGHTA and CDR2 FQGNSA. The CDR3 is CASSFWTSGNEQFF. CDR3 nucleotides: TGTGCCAGCAGCTTCTGGACTAGCGGCAATGAGCAGTTCTTC.

This clonotype was recorded a few times. The V call is TRBV6-5, the J call TRBJ2-2; D call uncertain. This CDR3 is 15 amino acids long. Trimming shortened V by 3 bases and J by 0 bases, and 8 bases separated the two germline ends. CDR1 and CDR2 from the germline V gene are MNHEY and SVGAGI. The CDR3: CASSYARSNTGELFF. Here the CDR3 DNA reads TGTGCCAGCAGTTATGCCAGATCGAACACCGGGGAGCTGTTTTTT.

This clonotype was found once. The chain combines TRBV29-1 with TRBJ1-2, with TRBD1 matching 7 bases. Germline V gene data show CDR1 as SQVTM and CDR2 as ANQGSEA. Trimming at V came to 6 bases and at J to 2 bases, leaving 0 bases not matched to a gene. The CDR3 consists of 11 residues. CDR3 region: CSVGQNYGYTF. CDR3 in DNA: TGCAGCGTGGGACAGAACTATGGCTACACCTTC. The whole variable domain, filled in from reference TRBV29-1 and TRBJ1-2, reads SAVISQKPSRDICQRGTSLTIQCQVDSQVTMMFWYRQQPGQSLTLIATANQGSEATYESGFVIDKFPISRPNLTFSTLTVSNMSPEDSSIYLCSVGQNYGYTFGSGTRLTVV.

This clonotype was observed a handful of times. The CDR3: CASTSVQAIYEQYF. CDR3 bases: TGTGCCAGCACATCGGTGCAGGCCATCTACGAGCAGTACTTC. The chain is built from TRBV6-6 and TRBJ2-7; D is unresolved. CDR1 is MNHNY, CDR2 SVGAGI, per germline (reference sequence). This CDR3 has 14 residues. V shed 7 bases and J shed 3 bases, with 16 bases lying between them.

There are a few counts of this clonotype. V is TRBV19 and J is TRBJ1-1, with D hard to call. The V gene's germline CDR1 is LNHDA and CDR2 SQIVND (reference sequence). The V end was cut by 0 bases, the J end by 1 base, with 12 bases between. The CDR3 covers 16 residues. CDR3 in amino acids: CASSIDPSTGNTEAFF. CDR3 DNA sequence: TGTGCCAGTAGTATAGACCCCTCGACGGGGAACACTGAAGCTTTCTTT.

Note on this clonotype: At one of its ends the junction is not consistent with the germline gene, which may arise from a read error. The rearrangement joins TRBV12-3 or TRBV12-4 to TRBJ2-2; unclear D gene. The CDR3 loop spans 12 amino acids. The CDR3 DNA reads TGTGCCAACAGTCCATGGGCCGGGGAGCTGTTTTTT. This encodes CANSPWAGELFF.

This clonotype appeared a few times. This chain connects TRBV13 to TRBJ2-7; tentatively, D is TRBD2 (6 bases). The CDR3 is 14 amino acids. Germline lookup yields CDR1 PRHDT and CDR2 FYEKMQ (reference sequence). Trimming cost V 3 bases and J 3 bases, with 12 bases left between them. The DNA for the CDR3 is TGTGCCAGCAGCTTGGGGGACTTCATCTACGAGCAGTACTTC. Amino acids: CASSLGDFIYEQYF.

This clonotype was counted many times. The chain employs TRBV7-9 and TRBJ2-1, with TRBD2 as a possible D gene (7 bases). CDR3 length: 16 residues. The V end was cut by 4 bases, the J end by 10 bases, with 23 bases between. CDR1 and CDR2 from the germline V gene are SEHNR and FQNEAQ (reference sequence). The CDR3 spells CASSSAPGGPPGEQFF. As DNA, the CDR3 is TGTGCCAGCAGCTCAGCCCCCGGGGGGCCGCCAGGGGAGCAGTTCTTC.

J is TRBJ1-2 and V is TRBV7-2; unclear D gene. CDR1 and CDR2 from the germline V gene are SGHTA and FQGNSA. Trimming took off 0 bases at V and 6 bases at J, with 17 bases between the two ends. The CDR3 contains 16 residues. CDR3 sequence: CASSLALGRESNGYTF. The CDR3 DNA follows: TGTGCCAGCAGCTTAGCCCTTGGGAGGGAAAGTAATGGCTACACCTTC.

J is TRBJ1-5 and V is TRBV12-3 or TRBV12-4; 9 nucleotides line up with TRBD1. The junction had 8 bases not matched to a gene; V was cut back by 5 bases and J by 6 bases. The CDR3 extends over 15 amino acids. DNA of the CDR3: TGTGCCAGCAGTACCACAGGGGGCGCAACTCAGCCCCAGCATTTT. As protein: CASSTTGGATQPQHF.

This chain connects TRBV12-3 or TRBV12-4 to TRBJ1-1; D is unclear. V was shortened by 1 base and J by 7 bases, with 13 bases between the two germline ends. There are 14 residues in the CDR3. The DNA for the CDR3 is TGTGCCAGCAGTTTAGTGTCTCGAGAAGGTGAAGCTTTCTTT. Translated: CASSLVSREGEAFF.

The chain links TRBV29-1 to TRBJ1-1; D call uncertain. There are 12 residues in the CDR3. Trimming removed 7 bases from V and 6 bases from J, with 15 bases in between. CDR1 and CDR2 from the germline V gene are SQVTM and ANQGSEA. The CDR3 sequence: CSAAPGRSEAFF. For the CDR3, the DNA is TGCAGCGCTGCCCCCGGGAGATCTGAAGCTTTCTTT.

In its sample, this clonotype was seen a few times. The chain is built from TRBV10-3 and TRBJ1-6; a possible D gene is TRBD1 (6 bases). V was pared by 6 bases and J by 4 bases, with 25 bases between. The CDR3 is 19 amino acids. Germline assignment: CDR1 ENHRY and CDR2 SYGVKD. The CDR3 sequence is CAIRADIWGGRTYNSPLHF. CDR3 nucleotide sequence: TGTGCCATCAGAGCTGATATTTGGGGGGGCAGGACGTATAATTCACCCCTCCACTTT.

There are many counts of this clonotype. The rearrangement links TRBV19 to TRBJ2-2; D is unclear. CDR3 length equals 11 residues. V lost 7 bases, J lost 6 bases, and 6 bases lay in between. Per germline, CDR1 LNHDA and CDR2 SQIVND (reference sequence). The CDR3 bases are TGTGCCAGTATCGAGGCCGGGGAGCTGTTTTTT. Encoded protein: CASIEAGELFF.

This clonotype came up many times. Written as DNA, the CDR3 is TGTGCCAGCAGCTCTAGCGGGGGGGCCATTTCCTACAATGAGCAGTTCTTC. Residues: CASSSSGGAISYNEQFF. The V call is TRBV6-5, the J call TRBJ2-1; 12 positions agree with TRBD2. Per germline, CDR1 MNHEY and CDR2 SVGAGI. Trimming at V came to 6 bases and at J to 1 base, leaving 7 bases not matched to a gene. This CDR3 region has 17 residues.

This clonotype was seen once. One end of the junction fails to match germline, which may point to a read error. The chain couples TRBV6-1 to TRBJ2-3; D might be TRBD2 (7 bases). Germline V CDR1 and CDR2: MNHNS, SASEGT. The CDR3 spans 15 residues. CDR3 in amino acids: CVSKSGGLATDTQYF. The CDR3 nucleotides are TGTGTCAGCAAATCGGGGGGCCTCGCCACAGATACGCAGTATTTT.

This clonotype was counted only a few times. The chain is built from TRBV20-1 and TRBJ1-3; D may be TRBD1 (5 bases). Looked up from germline, CDR1 is DFQATT and CDR2 is SNEGSKA (reference sequence). The CDR3 is made up of 15 amino acids. V shed 0 bases and J shed 4 bases, with 13 bases lying between them. The CDR3 protein is CSARDGQGPGNTIYF. DNA of the CDR3: TGCAGTGCTAGAGATGGCCAGGGACCAGGAAACACCATATATTTT.

V usage is TRBV19 and J usage is TRBJ2-3, with 8 bases matching TRBD1. CDR3 size: 13 residues. V lost 8 bases, J lost 0 bases, and 1 base stayed unmatched. The germline V gene has CDR1 LNHDA and CDR2 SQIVND (reference sequence). Here the CDR3 reads CASGQGSTDTQYF. For the CDR3, the DNA is TGTGCCAGTGGACAGGGAAGCACAGATACGCAGTATTTT.

This clonotype was seen only a few times. The chain couples TRBV3-1 to TRBJ2-2, with 10 positions matching TRBD2. The CDR3 contains 19 residues. The J segment lost 6 bases and the V segment lost 0 bases, leaving 13 bases of the junction unmatched. Germline V gives CDR1 LGHDT, CDR2 YNNKEL (reference sequence). The CDR3 region has the DNA TGTGCCAGCAGCCAAGATGGGCTAGCGGGGGCCTTTTGGTCCGGGGAGCTGTTTTTT. Protein: CASSQDGLAGAFWSGELFF.

This chain connects TRBV6-8 to TRBJ1-1, with D maybe TRBD1 (6 bases). Germline V gene data show CDR1 as MNHGY and CDR2 as SAAAGT. V lost 0 bases and J lost 2, with 10 bases in between. The CDR3 sequence is 15 residues long. The CDR3 spells CASSYSRTVNTEAFF. CDR3 coding DNA: TGTGCCAGCAGTTACTCCCGGACAGTTAACACTGAAGCTTTCTTT.

The rearrangement uses TRBV27 and TRBJ2-1; 8 nucleotides align to TRBD2. The CDR3 has 14 residues. Trimming cost V 6 bases and J 6 bases; bases outside gene matches: 7. The germline CDR1 and CDR2 sequences are MNHEY and SMNVEV (reference sequence). The chain's CDR3 is CASSPRGGRNEQFF. DNA of the CDR3: TGTGCCAGCAGCCCCCGGGGGGGCCGCAATGAGCAGTTCTTC.

This clonotype was counted once. The rearrangement uses TRBV9 and TRBJ2-1; D is perhaps TRBD1 or TRBD2 (5 bases each). This CDR3 has 14 amino acids. The V gene's germline CDR1 is SGDLS and CDR2 YYNGEE. The V and J ends lost 4 bases and 4 bases respectively, with 12 bases between them. The CDR3 DNA sequence: TGTGCCAGCAGCACCCCGGGACGTTACAATGAGCAGTTCTTC. Translating it yields CASSTPGRYNEQFF.

This clonotype was recorded at least ten times. The V call is TRBV20-1, the J call TRBJ2-2; 10 bases agree with TRBD2. The CDR3 runs 15 residues. J lost 2 bases, V lost 5 bases, and 5 bases had no gene match. Per the germline V gene, CDR1 is DFQATT and CDR2 is SNEGSKA (reference sequence). CDR3 protein: CSAFSGGQNTGELFF. The CDR3 DNA reads as TGCAGTGCTTTTAGCGGGGGGCAAAACACCGGGGAGCTGTTTTTT.

This chain joins TRBV7-4 and TRBJ2-7; D is uncertain. Deletions cut 7 bases from V and 4 bases from J, with 17 bases between. The CDR3 contains 14 residues. Germline V gene lookup returns CDR1 SGHVT and CDR2 SQSDAQ. The CDR3 loop reads CASNSRTASYEQYF. Written as DNA, the CDR3 is TGTGCCAGCAACTCCCGGACGGCGAGTTACGAGCAGTACTTC.

This clonotype has only a few counts. An end of the junction differs from the germline gene, which may be a read error. The gene calls are TRBV7-7 and TRBJ2-1; D gene unclear. CDR1 is SSHAT and CDR2 is FNYEAQ in the germline V gene (reference sequence). The CDR3 runs 16 residues. As DNA, the CDR3 is TGTGCTAGCAGCTTATGGGGTAGCAGTGACCACAATGAGCAGTTCTTC. Translation: CASSLWGSSDHNEQFF. Combining the CDR3 with reference TRBV7-7 and TRBJ2-1 gives the whole variable domain GAGVSQSPRYKVTKRGQDVTLRCDPISSHATLYWYQQALGQGPEFLTYFNYEAQPDKSGLPSDRFSAERPEGSISTLTIQRTEQRDSAMYRCASSLWGSSDHNEQFFGPGTRLTVL.

The table lists this clonotype with a few counts. J is TRBJ1-1 and V is TRBV6-1; the D gene is possibly TRBD1 (6 bases). CDR1 and CDR2 (germline): MNHNS, SASEGT. CDR3 length: 15 residues. Trimming cost V 5 bases and J 6 bases, with 19 bases left between them. The chain's CDR3 is CASSRPGALSPEAFF. The CDR3 nucleotides are TGTGCCAGCAGTAGACCAGGGGCCCTATCCCCTGAAGCTTTCTTT.

This clonotype has just a few counts. This sequence joins TRBV7-2 and TRBJ2-1; 7 bases fit TRBD2. V lost 3 bases and J lost 3; bases outside the gene matches: 5. Germline V CDR1 and CDR2: SGHTA, FQGNSA. This CDR3 spans 15 amino acids. The CDR3 sequence is CASSFSWTSYNEQFF. CDR3 sequence (DNA): TGTGCCAGCAGCTTTAGTTGGACTAGCTACAATGAGCAGTTCTTC.